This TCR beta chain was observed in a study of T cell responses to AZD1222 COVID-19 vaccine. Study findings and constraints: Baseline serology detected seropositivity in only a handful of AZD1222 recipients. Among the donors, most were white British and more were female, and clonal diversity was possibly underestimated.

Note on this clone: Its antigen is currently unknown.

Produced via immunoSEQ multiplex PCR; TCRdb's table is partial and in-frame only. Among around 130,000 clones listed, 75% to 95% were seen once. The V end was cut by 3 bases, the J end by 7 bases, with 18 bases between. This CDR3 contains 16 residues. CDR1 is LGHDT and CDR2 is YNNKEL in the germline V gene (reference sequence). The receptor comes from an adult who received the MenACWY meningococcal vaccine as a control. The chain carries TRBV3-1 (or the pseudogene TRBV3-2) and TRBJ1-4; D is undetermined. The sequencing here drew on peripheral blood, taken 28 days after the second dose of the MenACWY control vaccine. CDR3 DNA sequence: TGTGCCAGCAGCCAGTGGGCGGACCAGGCCTTTGAAAAACTGTTTTTT. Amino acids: CASSQWADQAFEKLFF.